This is a list of T cell receptor beta chains from one sample in a study of blood T cells in healthy people across ages. MiXCR, run by TCRdb on the 5' RACE reads, gives a single entry per CDR3 protein. Counted here are about 640,000 distinct CDR3 sequences, approximately 30% occurring once; the ten biggest clones make up around a sixth. The sample was blood. These receptor sequences come from a woman of 80 years or more in good health. CDR3s include the opening cysteine and the closing phenylalanine or tryptophan.

cdr3_length j_call v_call cdr3_aa
15 TRBJ2-7 TRBV5-5 CASSEMRGRGYEQYF
15 TRBJ1-2 TRBV7-9 CASSFQGAINYGYTF
14 TRBJ1-2 TRBV12-3/TRBV12-4 CASSSSSPPYGYTF
13 TRBJ2-7 TRBV20-1 CSALRDGTYEQYF
11 TRBJ2-4 TRBV29-1 CSVGSGGEQYF
14 TRBJ1-6 TRBV11-2 CVSSLNRGDSPLHF
12 TRBJ1-2 TRBV6-6 CASSYQGDGYTF
19 TRBJ2-3 TRBV4-2 CASSQDLGGGRASTDTQYF
18 TRBJ2-3 TRBV27 CASSLGLAGGHDPDTQYF
18 TRBJ2-3 TRBV14 CASSQVRVQHPSTDTQYF